The 19 T cell receptor beta chains below were found in one sample sequenced in a study of T cell responses to AZD1222 COVID-19 vaccine. TCRdb keeps only in-frame clones here, not all; method: immunoSEQ multiplex PCR. The table lists fewer than 150,000 clones, around 90% of them singletons, with over 6.5% in the top ten. Sequencing used peripheral blood, obtained on day 0 of AZD1222 vaccination. The source of these receptors is an adult in good health.

The chain has TRBV5-8 and TRBJ1-1, with D perhaps matching TRBD1 (6 bases). Germline values: CDR1 SGHTS, CDR2 YDEGEE. The CDR3 loop spans 14 amino acids. The V gene lost 4 bases and the J gene lost 5 bases, with 15 bases spanning the gap. The CDR3 loop is CASSAGQLATEAFF. CDR3 DNA sequence: TGTGCCAGCAGCGCGGGACAACTGGCGACTGAAGCTTTCTTT. The entire variable domain, with the rest obtained from reference TRBV5-8 and TRBJ1-1, is as follows: EAGVTQSPTHLIKTRGQQATLRCSPISGHTSVYWYQQALGLGLQFLLWYDEGEERNRGNFPPRFSGRQFPNYSSELNVNALELEDSALYLCASSAGQLATEAFFGQGTRLTVV.

V usage is TRBV5-1 and J usage is TRBJ2-5; 10 bases align to TRBD2. This CDR3 has 15 residues. V was clipped by 5 bases and J by 1 base; unmatched bases: 5. Germline V gene data show CDR1 as SGHRS and CDR2 as YFSETQ. The DNA for the CDR3 is TGCGCCAGCAGACCTAGCGGGGGTTTCCAAGAGACCCAGTACTTC. Protein product: CASRPSGGFQETQYF.

CDR3 sequence: CASSRQGTYGYTF. The CDR3, as DNA: TGTGCCAGCAGTAGACAGGGGACCTATGGCTACACCTTC. The rearrangement links TRBV6-5 to TRBJ1-2; 8 nucleotides match TRBD1. CDR3 size: 13 residues. V gave up 5 bases and J gave up 4 bases; unmatched junction bases: 3. Germline CDR1 MNHEY, CDR2 SVGAGI.

The CDR3 region has the DNA TGTGCCATCGGGAGGAATACAGATACGCAGTATTTT. This translates into CAIGRNTDTQYF. This sequence joins TRBV10-3 and TRBJ2-3; D might be TRBD2 (6 bases). V was clipped by 8 bases and J by 3 bases, with 9 bases between them. The CDR3 has 12 amino acids. Germline CDR1 ENHRY, CDR2 SYGVKD.

This chain joins TRBV9 and TRBJ2-2; no clear D gene. Per the germline V gene, CDR1 is SGDLS and CDR2 is YYNGEE. V was clipped by 0 bases and J by 1 base, with 10 bases between them. The CDR3 is 16 amino acids. The CDR3 nucleotides read TGTGCCAGCAGCGTAGTCGGCAAAAAGAACACCGGGGAGCTGTTTTTT. This encodes CASSVVGKKNTGELFF.

CDR3 bases: TGTGCCAGCAGCCCGGGACTAGCGGGGGTTGAGACCCAGTACTTC. As protein: CASSPGLAGVETQYF. The V gene is TRBV6-5, the J gene TRBJ2-5; the match to TRBD2 covers 14 bases. This CDR3 is 15 amino acids long. CDR1 and CDR2 from the germline V gene are MNHEY and SVGAGI. V was clipped by 6 bases and J by 5 bases; unmatched bases: 5.

V gene TRBV4-3 combines with J gene TRBJ2-7; D may be TRBD1 or TRBD2 (6 bases each). Per germline, CDR1 LGHNA and CDR2 YSLEER. V was pared by 4 bases and J by 4 bases, with 23 bases between. CDR3 length: 17 residues. CDR3 sequence reads: CASSRLIAGQTSYEQYF. For the CDR3, the DNA is TGCGCCAGCAGCCGCCTAATAGCTGGACAGACTAGTTACGAGCAGTACTTC.

This chain links TRBV11-1 with TRBJ2-2; D may correspond to TRBD1 or TRBD2 (5 bases each). V was cut by 6 bases and J by 0 bases, with 8 bases left in between. From germline, CDR1 is SGHAT and CDR2 FQDESV (reference sequence). The CDR3 consists of 14 residues. CDR3 in amino acids: CASRPGPNTGELFF. In nucleotides, the CDR3 is TGTGCCAGCAGGCCGGGACCGAACACCGGGGAGCTGTTTTTT.

The rearrangement joins TRBV6-1 to TRBJ1-5, with D possibly being TRBD1 (5 bases). The CDR3 runs to 16 residues. Germline V lookup: CDR1 MNHNS, CDR2 SASEGT. The V and J ends lost 2 bases and 6 bases respectively, with 17 bases between them. The DNA for the CDR3 is TGTGCCAGCAGTGAAATGGCAGGGACTCTCGGTCAGCCCCAGCATTTT. Translation: CASSEMAGTLGQPQHF.

This sequence joins TRBV4-3 and TRBJ2-7, with D tentatively TRBD1 or TRBD2 (5 bases each). Germline V gene data show CDR1 as LGHNA and CDR2 as YSLEER. Trimming took off 2 bases at V and 0 bases at J, with 11 bases between the two ends. CDR3 length: 15 amino acids. DNA of the CDR3: TGCGCCAGCAGCCAAAATAGCGACAGCTCCTACGAGCAGTACTTC. Amino acid sequence: CASSQNSDSSYEQYF.

CDR3 protein: CASSGSGTHSYEQYF. Here the CDR3 DNA reads TGCGCCAGCAGCGGCTCCGGGACGCACTCCTACGAGCAGTACTTC. V usage is TRBV5-1 and J usage is TRBJ2-7; TRBD1 or TRBD2 may be the D gene (5 bases each). Germline V gene sequence: CDR1 SGHRS, CDR2 YFSETQ. The CDR3 is made up of 15 amino acids. V gave up 4 bases and J gave up 0 bases, with 14 bases separating them.

Only a few counts were recorded for this clone. The rearrangement joins TRBV19 to TRBJ1-5; 7 nucleotides agree with TRBD1. The length of the CDR3 is 15 residues. V shed 6 bases, J shed 1 base, and the junction held 6 bases outside the gene matches. The V gene's germline CDR1 is LNHDA and CDR2 SQIVND (reference sequence). The CDR3 region is CASRTTGQSNQPQHF. CDR3 DNA sequence: TGTGCCAGTAGAACTACGGGACAGAGCAATCAGCCCCAGCATTTT. Complete variable domain (other parts from reference TRBV19 and TRBJ1-5): DGGITQSPKYLFRKEGQNVTLSCEQNLNHDAMYWYRQDPGQGLRLIYYSQIVNDFQKGDIAEGYSVSREKKESFPLTVTSAQKNPTAFYLCASRTTGQSNQPQHFGDGTRLSIL.

This sequence joins TRBV30 and TRBJ1-5; D may be TRBD1 (6 bases). This CDR3 is built from 12 residues. Germline lookup yields CDR1 GTSNPN and CDR2 SVGIG (reference sequence). Trimming shortened V by 2 bases and J by 11 bases, and 13 bases separated the two germline ends. CDR3 in DNA: TGTGCCTGGAGTATGAGGGGGAGGGCCCAGCATTTT. Amino acids: CAWSMRGRAQHF.

This clone was counted once. The chain recombines TRBV4-1 with TRBJ2-7; possible D gene TRBD1, 5 bases. In germline, CDR1 is MGHRA, CDR2 YSYEKL. V lost 2 bases, J lost 6 bases, and 14 bases lay in between. The CDR3 length is 14 residues. The CDR3 DNA reads TGCGCCAGCAGCCAACTGGCAGGGTTGATCGAGCAGTACTTC. Translated: CASSQLAGLIEQYF.

The chain carries TRBV18 and TRBJ1-6, with TRBD1 matching 7 bases. This CDR3 is built from 15 residues. Trimming removed 3 bases from V and 5 bases from J; junction bases left unmatched: 4. Germline CDR1 KGHSH, CDR2 LQKENI. The CDR3 DNA follows: TGTGCCAGCTCACCCGACAGGGCCAATAATTCACCCCTCCACTTT. Its translation is CASSPDRANNSPLHF.

In this sample, this clone turned up once. The chain couples TRBV11-2 to TRBJ2-7; a weak D match, TRBD2 (5 bases). V was cut by 0 bases and J by 2 bases, with 8 bases left in between. Germline values: CDR1 SGHAT, CDR2 FQNNGV. The CDR3 is made up of 14 amino acids. CDR3 coding DNA: TGTGCCAGCAGCTTAGATCACGGGACCTACGAGCAGTACTTC. This codes for CASSLDHGTYEQYF. The full variable domain, in which reference TRBV11-2 and TRBJ2-7 provide the parts outside the CDR3, is EAGVAQSPRYKIIEKRQSVAFWCNPISGHATLYWYQQILGQGPKLLIQFQNNGVVDDSQLPKDRFSAERLKGVDSTLKIQPAKLEDSAVYLCASSLDHGTYEQYFGPGTRLTVT.

The chain joins TRBV4-2 to TRBJ2-1, with TRBD2 identical over 8 bases. V was pared by 4 bases and J by 6 bases, with 8 bases of the junction left unmatched. CDR1 is LGHNA and CDR2 is YNFKEQ in the germline V gene. The length of the CDR3 is 15 residues. CDR3 region: CASSPGTRLSNEQFF. The CDR3 nucleotides are TGTGCCAGCAGCCCCGGGACTAGGCTGTCCAATGAGCAGTTCTTC.

The genes are TRBV24-1 and TRBJ1-2; D perhaps matches TRBD1 (5 bases). This CDR3 contains 11 residues. Trimming stripped 5 bases from V and 7 bases from J, with 7 bases between. Germline V CDR1 and CDR2: KGHDR, SFDVKD. CDR3 in amino acids: CATSAGRGYTF. The CDR3, as DNA: TGTGCCACCAGTGCGGGACGTGGCTACACCTTC.

The V and J genes are TRBV9 and TRBJ2-7, with a possible D match to TRBD2 (6 bases). V was cut by 4 bases and J by 5 bases, with 13 bases left in between. In germline, CDR1 is SGDLS, CDR2 YYNGEE. The CDR3 extends over 13 amino acids. The CDR3 DNA reads as TGTGCCAGCAGCTCTTTCGGAGGGGACGAGCAGTACTTC. Its translation is CASSSFGGDEQYF.